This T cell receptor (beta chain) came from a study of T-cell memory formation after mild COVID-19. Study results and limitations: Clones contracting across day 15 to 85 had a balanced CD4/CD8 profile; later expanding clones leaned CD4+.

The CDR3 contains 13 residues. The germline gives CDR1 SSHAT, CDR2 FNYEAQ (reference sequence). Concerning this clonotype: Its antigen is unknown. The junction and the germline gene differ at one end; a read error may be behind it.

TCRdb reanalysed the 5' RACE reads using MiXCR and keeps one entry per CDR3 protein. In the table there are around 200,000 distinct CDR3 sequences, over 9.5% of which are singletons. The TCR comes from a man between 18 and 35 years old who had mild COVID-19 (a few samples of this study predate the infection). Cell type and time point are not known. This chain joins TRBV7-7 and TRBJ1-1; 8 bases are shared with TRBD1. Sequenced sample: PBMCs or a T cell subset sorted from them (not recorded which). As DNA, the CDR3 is TGTGCTAGCAGCCCCACTATACAGGGGGACGCGATCTTT. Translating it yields CASSPTIQGDAIF.